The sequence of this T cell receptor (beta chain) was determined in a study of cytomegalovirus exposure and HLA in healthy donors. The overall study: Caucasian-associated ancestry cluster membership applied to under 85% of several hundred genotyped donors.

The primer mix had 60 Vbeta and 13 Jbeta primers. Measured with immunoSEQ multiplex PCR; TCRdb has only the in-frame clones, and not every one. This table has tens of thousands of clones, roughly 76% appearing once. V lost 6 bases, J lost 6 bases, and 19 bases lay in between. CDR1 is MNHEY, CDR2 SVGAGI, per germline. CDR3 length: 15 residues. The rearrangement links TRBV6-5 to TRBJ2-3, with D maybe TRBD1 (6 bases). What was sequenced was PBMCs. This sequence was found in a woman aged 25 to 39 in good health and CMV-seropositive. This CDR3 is CASRRTPSRGDTQYF. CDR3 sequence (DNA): TGTGCCAGCAGGAGGACCCCTTCCAGGGGCGATACGCAGTATTTT.